The clone carrying this T cell receptor (beta chain) came up once. This sample was taken from a study of blood T cell repertoires in COVID-19. As for the study in general: Sample material is recorded as cDNA or gDNA derived from T cells, B-cell-depleted T cells, or PBMCs.

Source study methods: Amplified reference gene primers provided the basis for estimating nucleated cell counts. Generated by immunoSEQ multiplex PCR, the TCRdb table keeps only in-frame clones and is missing some. The DNA was the basis for D and trimming; V, J and clone size are from that table. The sample has over 300,000 clones; about four fifths are singletons. Sample: peripheral blood. The source of this sequence is a woman between 45 and 60 years old with acute or convalescent COVID-19.

The CDR3 loop reads CATATGAWNEQFF. DNA of the CDR3: TGTGCCACCGCAACAGGGGCCTGGAATGAGCAGTTCTTC. The gene calls are TRBV19 and TRBJ2-1; 7 bases align to TRBD1. Germline CDR1 and CDR2: LNHDA and SQIVND (reference sequence). This CDR3 contains 13 residues. The junction had 10 bases not matched to a gene; V was cut back by 10 bases and J by 7 bases.